These T cell receptor beta chains were read from a single sample in a study of Graves' ophthalmopathy and Graves' hyperthyroidism. One entry per CDR3 protein results from TCRdb running MiXCR on the multiplex PCR reads. The sample records some 400,000 distinct CDR3 sequences, around 19% being singletons. The sequenced sample consisted of peripheral blood. These receptors all stem from a woman under 30 with Graves' ophthalmopathy. The CDR3 runs from the conserved cysteine through the conserved F or W. The D gene is left open where the match is weak. The size of a clone is reported for some rows only, either as once, few or many, or as a class for expanded clones.

TRBD1,many,TRBJ1-1,TRBV28,TGTGCCATCCAAAACAGGGGGGTCACTGAAGCTTTCTTT,CAIQNRGVTEAFF
NA,NA,TRBJ1-1,TRBV20-1,TGCAGTGCCCGCCGAGGGGCCCCGGGTGAAGCTTTCTTT,CSARRGAPGEAFF
NA,many,TRBJ2-2,TRBV11-1,TGTGCCAGCAGCTCTAGGGGTAACGGGGAGCTGTTTTTT,CASSSRGNGELFF
NA,many,TRBJ1-5,TRBV2,TGTGCCAGCAGCTCCCTCGGGGGGTTGAGCAATCAGCCCCAGCATTTT,CASSSLGGLSNQPQHF
TRBD2,many,TRBJ2-2,TRBV5-1,TGCGCCAGCAGCTTATTAGCGGGAGAGGCCGGGGAGCTGTTTTTT,CASSLLAGEAGELFF
TRBD1,many,TRBJ2-5,TRBV28,TGTGCCAGCAGTCTTGGACAGGTGGAAGAGACCCAGTACTTC,CASSLGQVEETQYF
NA,NA,TRBJ1-1,TRBV19,TGTGCCAGTAGTATAGCCACAACAGGCACTGAAGCTTTCTTT,CASSIATTGTEAFF
TRBD2,NA,TRBJ2-2,TRBV27,TGTGCCAGCAGCGGACTAGCGGGAGGAAGGGTCGGGGAGCTGTTTTTT,CASSGLAGGRVGELFF
NA,many,TRBJ1-5,TRBV6-2/TRBV6-3,TGTGCCAGCAGTTACGGGACACCCTATAGCAATCAGCCCCAGCATTTT,CASSYGTPYSNQPQHF
NA,NA,TRBJ2-7,TRBV6-1,TGTGCCAGCACCGGAGAAACCTACGAGCAGTACTTC,CASTGETYEQYF
NA,many,TRBJ2-2,TRBV28,NA,CASSFGAGELFF
NA,many,TRBJ2-2,TRBV7-9,TGTGCCAGCAGCCTAGGGATCGGGGAGCTGTTTTTT,CASSLGIGELFF
TRBD1,many,TRBJ2-4,TRBV30,TGTGCCTGGGGACAGGTCGGAAACATTCAGTACTTC,CAWGQVGNIQYF
TRBD1,many,TRBJ2-3,TRBV15,TGTGCCACCAGCAGAGAGACAGGGAGCACAGATACGCAGTATTTT,CATSRETGSTDTQYF
NA,NA,TRBJ2-7,TRBV7-2,TGTGCCAGCAGCATAACCGGGCCGAGCTCCTACGAGCAGTACTTC,CASSITGPSSYEQYF
NA,many,TRBJ1-1,TRBV24-1,TGTGCCACCAGTGATTCCTCGCGGGGGGGCACTGAAGCTTTCTTT,CATSDSSRGGTEAFF
TRBD2,few,TRBJ2-7,TRBV12-3/TRBV12-4,TGTGCCAGCAGCCCGGGGGGGAGGACCTACGAGCAGTACTTC,CASSPGGRTYEQYF
NA,many,TRBJ2-5,TRBV6-2/TRBV6-3,TGTGCCAGCAGTTACGAGAATGAAGAGACCCAGTACTTC,CASSYENEETQYF
TRBD2,many,TRBJ2-5,TRBV12-3/TRBV12-4,TGTGCCAGCAGTGCGCCGGGACTAGCGCCGACAGAAGAGACCCAGTACTTC,CASSAPGLAPTEETQYF
NA,NA,TRBJ1-5,TRBV4-2,TGTGCCAGCAGCCAATATACAGGGATTCCTCAGCCCCAGCATTTT,CASSQYTGIPQPQHF
NA,many,TRBJ2-2,TRBV3-1,TGTGCCAGCAGCGTCGCGAACACCGGGGAGCTGTTTTTT,CASSVANTGELFF
TRBD1,many,TRBJ1-5,TRBV27,TGTGCCAGCAGTTCACTCGGGACAGTGGGACAGCCCCAGCATTTT,CASSSLGTVGQPQHF
NA,NA,TRBJ1-2,TRBV6-5,TGTGCCAGCAGTTATAACGGAGATGGCTACACCTTC,CASSYNGDGYTF
NA,NA,TRBJ2-7,TRBV12-3/TRBV12-4,TGTGCCAGCAGCACCGGGACCCTACTGGCCTACGAGCAGTACTTC,CASSTGTLLAYEQYF
NA,many,TRBJ2-5,TRBV6-2/TRBV6-3,TGTGCCAGCAGCAGCGAGGGGTCGTCAGAAGAGACCCAGTACTTC,CASSSEGSSEETQYF
TRBD1,many,TRBJ1-1,TRBV5-1,TGCGCCAGCAGCCTAGCAGGAGGGGGCGGGACTGAAGCTTTCTTT,CASSLAGGGGTEAFF
NA,NA,TRBJ1-2,TRBV12-5,TGTGCTAGTGGTTCCGAGACAATTAACTATGGCTACACCTTC,CASGSETINYGYTF
NA,many,TRBJ1-6,TRBV6-1,TGTGCCAGCACCCAGGGTCAAGGCACACCCCTCCACTTT,CASTQGQGTPLHF
NA,NA,TRBJ2-7,TRBV30,TGTGCCTGGGGTACTGGCAGCTCCTACGAGCAGTACTTC,CAWGTGSSYEQYF
NA,many,TRBJ1-5,TRBV28,TGTGCCAGCGGAAACCTTGCCCGGCGGAATCAGCCCCAGCATTTT,CASGNLARRNQPQHF
TRBD2,many,TRBJ2-7,TRBV20-1,TGCAGTGCTAGAGTCGCTAGCGGGTCGAGCTCCTACGAGCAGTACTTC,CSARVASGSSSYEQYF
NA,NA,TRBJ2-5,TRBV12-3/TRBV12-4,TGTGCCAGCAGTTCAGCCGGACACAACCAAGAGACCCAGTACTTC,CASSSAGHNQETQYF
NA,many,TRBJ1-2,TRBV2,TGTGCCAGCAGTGAGACCTTCCGTGGCTACACCTTC,CASSETFRGYTF
NA,many,TRBJ2-5,TRBV12-3/TRBV12-4,TGTGCCAGCAGGTTACATCTCACGGAGACCCAGTACTTC,CASRLHLTETQYF
NA,many,TRBJ2-6,TRBV6-2/TRBV6-3,TGTGCCAGCAGTTACTCCCGTATTCAGACCTCTGGGGCCAACGTCCTGACTTTC,CASSYSRIQTSGANVLTF
NA,many,TRBJ2-7,TRBV12-3/TRBV12-4,TGTGCCAGCAGGGCGTCAGGGGGGGGCTCCTACGAGCAGTACTTC,CASRASGGGSYEQYF
NA,many,TRBJ2-7,TRBV28,TGTGCCAGTGACAGTCAAGGGAGAGAGCAGTACTTC,CASDSQGREQYF
NA,many,TRBJ1-3,TRBV25-1,TGTGCCAGCAGGGTCTCAGGGGCCACTGGAAACACCATATATTTT,CASRVSGATGNTIYF
NA,many,TRBJ1-2,TRBV12-3/TRBV12-4,TGTGCCAGCAGACCGGGACAACAATCTGGCTACACCTTC,CASRPGQQSGYTF
NA,NA,TRBJ2-5,TRBV18,TGTGCCAGCTCACCCGACTGGGGCCGGAGAGAGACCCAGTACTTC,CASSPDWGRRETQYF
TRBD1,many,TRBJ2-7,TRBV6-5,TGTGCCAGCAGTTACTCGACAGCTCGACAGGGGGACTACGAGCAGTACTTC,CASSYSTARQGDYEQYF
TRBD2,many,TRBJ2-5,TRBV20-1,TGCAGTGCTAAGTGGCGGGAGGCCCAAGAGACCCAGTACTTC,CSAKWREAQETQYF
NA,many,TRBJ2-4,TRBV6-2/TRBV6-3,TGTGCCAGCAGTTCAGGGAATTTGGCCAAAAACATTCAGTACTTC,CASSSGNLAKNIQYF
NA,many,TRBJ1-6,TRBV28,TGTGCCAGCACTCACTTCCGGGTCGCTAATTCACCCCTCCACTTT,CASTHFRVANSPLHF
NA,many,TRBJ1-1,TRBV5-1,TGCGCCAGCAGCTCTAGCGGGGATTCGGGCGCTGAAGCTTTCTTT,CASSSSGDSGAEAFF
TRBD1,many,TRBJ2-7,TRBV4-2,TGTGCCAGCAGCCAAGTTGGGACAGGGGGCCGCTACGAGCAGTACTTC,CASSQVGTGGRYEQYF
NA,NA,TRBJ2-6,TRBV11-2,TGTGCCAGCAGCATAGACGGAGCGAGCTCTGGGGCCAACGTCCTGACTTTC,CASSIDGASSGANVLTF
TRBD1,many,TRBJ1-6,TRBV20-1,TGCAGTGCTAGAGCACGGACAGGGTATGGTGAGCGGTCACCCCTCCACTTT,CSARARTGYGERSPLHF
TRBD1,NA,TRBJ1-2,TRBV6-1,TGTGCCAGCAGACAAAATCTCGGGACAGCCTATGGCTACACCTTC,CASRQNLGTAYGYTF
TRBD2,many,TRBJ2-7,TRBV11-2,TGTGCCAGCAGCTTAGTCTCCCTAGCGGGCACCTTCTACGAGCAGTACTTC,CASSLVSLAGTFYEQYF
TRBD1,many,TRBJ2-2,TRBV29-1,TGCAGCGTTGGGATCACAGGGGGCGCTGGCACCGGGGAGCTGTTTTTT,CSVGITGGAGTGELFF
TRBD1,many,TRBJ1-5,TRBV27,TGTGCCAGCAGTCCAAGGTCCCCGGACAGGGGGCTGGGTCAGCCCCAGCATTTT,CASSPRSPDRGLGQPQHF
TRBD2,many,TRBJ2-7,TRBV28,TGTGCCAGCAGCCAGGGACTAGCCGCCGCCGACGAGCAGTACTTC,CASSQGLAAADEQYF
NA,NA,TRBJ1-1,TRBV6-1,TGTGCCAGCACAACTCGTCCGGATGGTGAAGCTTTCTTT,CASTTRPDGEAFF
TRBD2,many,TRBJ2-2,TRBV7-8,TGTGCCAGCAGCCCCATGCGGGGGAAGGTAGTCGGGGAGCTGTTTTTT,CASSPMRGKVVGELFF